Below are 16 T cell receptor beta chains sequenced from a single sample in a study of blood T cell repertoires in COVID-19. Here immunoSEQ multiplex PCR was the method, and the copy in TCRdb shows in-frame clones only, minus some. The table records a few hundred thousand clones, 80% to 85% of them present only once. The sample taken for sequencing was PBMCs or T cells enriched from blood (not recorded which). The receptors stem from a man aged 35 to 55 who had been exposed to COVID-19.

The genes are TRBV30 and TRBJ2-1, with a weak D call TRBD2 (7 bases). V dropped 3 bases and J dropped 8 bases, with 14 bases sitting between them. The CDR3 contains 13 residues. The germline gives CDR1 GTSNPN, CDR2 SVGIG (reference sequence). CDR3 residues: CAWRRGGDYEQFF. DNA for the CDR3: TGTGCCTGGAGGAGGGGGGGGGATTATGAGCAGTTCTTC.

This clone was found many times. The V call is TRBV2, the J call TRBJ1-6; a possible D gene is TRBD1 (5 bases). Germline V gene data show CDR1 as SNHLY and CDR2 as FYNNEI. CDR3 length: 13 amino acids. Trimming took off 8 bases at V and 11 bases at J, with 16 bases between the two ends. The CDR3 DNA is TGTGCCAGCCTTTTTAAGGGGTTGACACCCCTCCACTTT. The encoded protein is CASLFKGLTPLHF.

Written as DNA, the CDR3 is TGTGCCAGCAGCAGCGGGAGGGTCAGTAACTATGGCTACACCTTC. Its translation is CASSSGRVSNYGYTF. The V gene is TRBV5-6, the J gene TRBJ1-2; D uncertain. The V gene lost 4 bases and the J gene lost 1 base, with 14 bases spanning the gap. The CDR3 runs 15 residues. The V gene's germline CDR1 is SGHDT and CDR2 YYEEEE.

V is TRBV6-5 and J is TRBJ1-3; D is uncertain. The germline V and J ends were trimmed by 5 bases and 4 bases, with 12 bases remaining between them. CDR1 is MNHEY, CDR2 SVGAGI, per germline. The CDR3 extends over 14 amino acids. CDR3 bases: TGTGCCAGCAGTATATCAGCGGGGGGAAACACCATATATTTT. Translation: CASSISAGGNTIYF.

This clone was recorded only once. The CDR3 DNA reads as TGTGCCAGCTCACCACCGTCCAGGGGCGGAGAGAACACTGAAGCTTTCTTT. This sequence encodes CASSPPSRGGENTEAFF. This chain connects TRBV18 to TRBJ1-1; a weak D match, TRBD1 (6 bases). This CDR3 contains 17 residues. V dropped 0 bases and J dropped 1 base, with 15 bases sitting between them. CDR1 is KGHSH, CDR2 LQKENI, per germline.

This chain uses TRBV5-8 with TRBJ2-3; D is unresolved. CDR1 and CDR2 (germline): SGHTS, YDEGEE. This CDR3 comprises 13 residues. The V gene lost 5 bases and the J gene lost 2 bases, with 9 bases spanning the gap. The DNA of the CDR3 is TGTGCCAGCAGATCGGGTGCCACAGATACGCAGTATTTT. This codes for CASRSGATDTQYF.

This rearrangement joins TRBV7-8 to TRBJ2-7; D is possibly TRBD1 (6 bases). There are 14 residues in the CDR3. Germline V gene sequence: CDR1 SGHVS, CDR2 FQNEAQ. Deletions cut 3 bases from V and 2 bases from J, with 11 bases between. This CDR3 is CASSFNRDTYEQYF. Here the CDR3 DNA reads TGTGCCAGCAGCTTCAACAGGGATACCTACGAGCAGTACTTC.

The chain joins TRBV2 to TRBJ1-1, with 9 bases lining up with TRBD1. Trimming cost V 10 bases and J 1 base; bases outside gene matches: 4. This CDR3 is 13 amino acids long. CDR1 SNHLY and CDR2 FYNNEI come from the germline V gene. The CDR3 protein is CAITTGGNTEAFF. CDR3 bases: TGTGCCATCACGACAGGGGGGAACACTGAAGCTTTCTTT. The variable domain in full, completed from reference TRBV2 and TRBJ1-1, reads EPEVTQTPSHQVTQMGQEVILRCVPISNHLYFYWYRQILGQKVEFLVSFYNNEISEKSEIFDDQFSVERPDGSNFTLKIRSTKLEDSAMYFCAITTGGNTEAFFGQGTRLTVV.

This clone has a handful of counts. The J gene is TRBJ1-5, the V gene TRBV19; TRBD1 matches at 11 bases. In germline, CDR1 is LNHDA, CDR2 SQIVND (reference sequence). The CDR3 covers 15 residues. The junction had 6 bases not matched to a gene; V was cut back by 6 bases and J by 5 bases. The CDR3 protein is CASRTGTGGDQPQHF. As DNA, the CDR3 is TGTGCCAGTAGGACCGGGACAGGGGGTGATCAGCCCCAGCATTTT.

This clone occurred once. The chain carries TRBV3-1 (or the pseudogene TRBV3-2) and TRBJ2-7; TRBD1 matches 12 bases. The junction had 15 bases not matched to a gene; V was cut back by 4 bases and J by 2 bases. The germline V gene encodes CDR1 LGHDT and CDR2 YNNKEL (reference sequence). This CDR3 is built from 19 residues. The CDR3 spells CASSPHPGTGGPRTYEQYF. CDR3 bases: TGTGCCAGCAGCCCTCACCCCGGGACAGGGGGCCCAAGAACCTACGAGCAGTACTTC.

This rearrangement joins TRBV5-8 to TRBJ2-5; D possibly corresponds to TRBD1 (5 bases). This CDR3 is built from 14 residues. Germline assignment: CDR1 SGHTS and CDR2 YDEGEE. The V gene lost 4 bases and the J gene lost 7 bases, with 17 bases spanning the gap. The CDR3 is CASSPQVQGWTQYF. As DNA, the CDR3 is TGTGCCAGCAGCCCTCAGGTCCAGGGTTGGACCCAGTACTTC.

This rearrangement joins TRBV6-5 to TRBJ2-1; D may be TRBD2 (6 bases). Between the trimmed V and J ends, which lost 9 bases and 4 bases, there was a span of 19 bases. The V gene's germline CDR1 is MNHEY and CDR2 SVGAGI. The CDR3 is 15 residues long. CDR3 region: CASKTGAGRYNEQFF. DNA for the CDR3: TGTGCCAGTAAGACTGGGGCGGGAAGGTACAATGAGCAGTTCTTC.

This clone has just a few counts. This sequence joins TRBV18 and TRBJ1-2, with D possibly matching TRBD1 (6 bases). This CDR3 is 13 amino acids long. Deletions cut 2 bases from V and 8 bases from J, with 12 bases between. CDR1 and CDR2 from the germline V gene are KGHSH and LQKENI. The CDR3 sequence is CASSPGDNRGYTF. The CDR3, as DNA: TGTGCCAGCTCACCAGGGGACAACCGAGGCTACACCTTC.

This chain connects TRBV7-8 to TRBJ1-4; 8 bases are shared with TRBD1. In germline, CDR1 is SGHVS, CDR2 FQNEAQ. V shed 2 bases, J shed 7 bases, and the junction held 3 bases outside the gene matches. The CDR3 spans 14 residues. The CDR3: CASSLQGAGEKLFF. The CDR3 nucleotides are TGTGCCAGCAGCTTACAGGGGGCGGGTGAAAAACTGTTTTTT.

This chain connects TRBV10-1 to TRBJ2-1; D remains ambiguous. The CDR3 runs to 12 residues. Looked up from germline, CDR1 is WNHNN and CDR2 is SYGVQD (reference sequence). Deletions cut 3 bases from V and 3 bases from J, with 3 bases between. Written as DNA, the CDR3 is TGCGCCAGCAGTGACATCTACAATGAGCAGTTCTTC. This translates into CASSDIYNEQFF.

The sample holds one count of this clone. This chain joins TRBV6-5 and TRBJ2-7; D possibly corresponds to TRBD1 (5 bases). Trimming took 6 bases from V and 2 from J, leaving 14 bases between them. This CDR3 region has 14 residues. Germline lookup yields CDR1 MNHEY and CDR2 SVGAGI. For the CDR3, the DNA is TGTGCCAGCAGGGTGGCAGGGCCCCCCTACGAGCAGTACTTC. Protein sequence: CASRVAGPPYEQYF.